This T cell receptor beta chain is from a study of T-cell memory formation after mild COVID-19. Overall study results and limits: Prior to infection, memory already included some responding clones, suggesting cross-reactive memory joined.

TCRdb processed the 5' RACE reads anew with MiXCR; each CDR3 protein has one entry. Among about 38,000 distinct CDR3 sequences, over 10% were seen once, and the ten largest hold roughly 29%. Turning to this clonotype: Antigen unknown.

The specimen was PBMCs or a T cell subset sorted from them (not recorded which). The sequence was collected from a man between 18 and 35 years old who had mild COVID-19 (a few samples of this study predate the infection). Cell type and time point are not known.

The CDR3 loop reads CASSLSTGTSGGDEQFF. In DNA form, the CDR3 reads TGTGCCAGCAGCCTCTCAACCGGGACTAGCGGGGGTGATGAGCAGTTCTTC. V gene TRBV4-2 combines with J gene TRBJ2-1; 14 bases align to TRBD2. V gave up 4 bases and J gave up 8 bases; unmatched junction bases: 10. This CDR3 is built from 17 residues. Per the germline V gene, CDR1 is LGHNA and CDR2 is YNFKEQ.